This section outlines one T cell receptor beta chain sequence together with its context. Its cognate antigen is unknown. The data are from a study of a mutant IDH1 vaccine in newly diagnosed glioma. Study as a whole: With temozolomide cycles, or 4-6 weeks after radiotherapy alone, vaccination was started.

Specified time point: week 23, last vaccination. One vaccine dose held 300 ug of mutant IDH1 20-mer peptide and came with topical imiquimod. New WHO grade 3 or 4 IDH1-mutant, ATRX-lost astrocytomas were present in all donors. General study findings and limits: Vaccine-induced responses were seen in under 95% of patients, spanning several MHC alleles. Seemingly, top peripheral T cell clonotype changes bore no relation to pseudoprogression.

This CDR3 is built from 13 residues. CDR1 KGHSH and CDR2 LQKENI come from the germline V gene. V shed 7 bases and J shed 7 bases, with 13 bases lying between them. TCRdb keeps only in-frame clones here, not all; method: immunoSEQ multiplex PCR. The sample yields some 27,000 clones, roughly 80% seen once. V is TRBV18 and J is TRBJ1-4; perhaps TRBD1 as D (5 bases). The sequencing used PBMCs, collected from a glioma patient whose treatment included an IDH1 peptide vaccine. The receptor's source is a woman aged 25 to 45 with glioma. The CDR3 loop reads CASLYGDGEKLFF. The CDR3 region has the DNA TGTGCCAGCTTATACGGGGACGGTGAAAAACTGTTTTTT.